This T cell receptor (beta chain) was sequenced for a study of blood T cell repertoires in COVID-19. Residents of approximately 25 US areas, aged roughly 18 to 90 years, made up the participants. The sample holds a few counts of this clone. V trimming: 4 bases; J trimming: 11 bases; junction bases outside the gene matches: 15. This CDR3 has 15 residues. Germline lookup yields CDR1 SEHNR and CDR2 FQNEAQ (reference sequence). Profiled with immunoSEQ multiplex PCR; TCRdb holds only in-frame clones, not every one. The profile shows approximately 100,000 clones, 65% to 90% of them singletons. Sequencing input: PBMCs or T cells enriched from blood (not recorded which). The sequence came from a woman in her forties or fifties who had recovered from COVID-19. The chain has TRBV7-9 and TRBJ2-7, with 9 bases lining up with TRBD1. CDR3 in DNA: TGTGCCAGCAGCTCCTCCGGGACAGGGCTCTACGTTGAGTACTTC. Amino acids: CASSSSGTGLYVEYF.